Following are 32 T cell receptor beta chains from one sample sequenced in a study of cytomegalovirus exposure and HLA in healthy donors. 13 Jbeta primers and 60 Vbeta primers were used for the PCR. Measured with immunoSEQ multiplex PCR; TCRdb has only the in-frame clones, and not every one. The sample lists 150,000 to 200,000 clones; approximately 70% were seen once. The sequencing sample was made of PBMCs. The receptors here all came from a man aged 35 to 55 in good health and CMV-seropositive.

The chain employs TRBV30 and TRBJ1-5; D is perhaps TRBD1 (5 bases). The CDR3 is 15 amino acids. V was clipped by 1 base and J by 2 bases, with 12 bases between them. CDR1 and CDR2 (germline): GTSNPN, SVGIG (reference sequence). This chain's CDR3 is CAWSEAGGGNQPQHF. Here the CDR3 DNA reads TGTGCCTGGAGTGAAGCCGGGGGTGGCAATCAGCCCCAGCATTTT.

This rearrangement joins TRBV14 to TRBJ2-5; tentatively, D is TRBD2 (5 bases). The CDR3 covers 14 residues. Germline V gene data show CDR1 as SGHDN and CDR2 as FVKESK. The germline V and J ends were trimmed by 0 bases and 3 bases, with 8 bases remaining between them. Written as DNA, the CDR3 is TGTGCCAGCAGCCAAGATCCGGAGGAAGAGACCCAGTACTTC. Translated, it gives CASSQDPEEETQYF.

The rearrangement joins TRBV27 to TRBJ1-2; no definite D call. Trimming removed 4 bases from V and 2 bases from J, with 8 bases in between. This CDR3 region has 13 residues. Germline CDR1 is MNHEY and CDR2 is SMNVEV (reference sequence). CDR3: CASSSQENYGYTF. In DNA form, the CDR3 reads TGTGCCAGCAGTTCCCAAGAGAACTATGGCTACACCTTC.

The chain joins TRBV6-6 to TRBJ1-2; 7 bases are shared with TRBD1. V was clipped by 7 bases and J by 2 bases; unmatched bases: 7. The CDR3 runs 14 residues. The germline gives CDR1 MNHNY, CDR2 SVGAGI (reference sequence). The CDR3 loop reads CASTKQGNNYGYTF. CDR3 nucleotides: TGTGCCAGCACGAAACAGGGGAACAACTATGGCTACACCTTC.

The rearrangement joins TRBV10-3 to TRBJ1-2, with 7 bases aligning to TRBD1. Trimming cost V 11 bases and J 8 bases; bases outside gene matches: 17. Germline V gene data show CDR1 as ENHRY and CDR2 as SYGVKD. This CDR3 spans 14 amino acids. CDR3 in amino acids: CASKVSQGGIGYTF. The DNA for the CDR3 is TGTGCCTCCAAGGTTTCGCAGGGGGGAATAGGCTACACCTTC.

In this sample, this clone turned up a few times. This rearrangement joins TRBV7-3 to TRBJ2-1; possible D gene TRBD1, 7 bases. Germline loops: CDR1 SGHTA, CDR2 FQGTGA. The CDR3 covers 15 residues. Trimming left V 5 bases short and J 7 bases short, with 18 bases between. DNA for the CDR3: TGTGCCAGCAGCCCAGGGGGTCCAGGGGGGAATGAGCAGTTCTTC. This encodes CASSPGGPGGNEQFF.

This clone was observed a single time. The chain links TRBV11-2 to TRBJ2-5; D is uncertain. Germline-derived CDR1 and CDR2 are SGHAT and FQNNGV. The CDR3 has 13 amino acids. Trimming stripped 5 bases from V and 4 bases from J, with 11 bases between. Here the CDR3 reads CASSVTWAETQYF. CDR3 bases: TGTGCCAGCAGCGTTACGTGGGCAGAGACCCAGTACTTC.

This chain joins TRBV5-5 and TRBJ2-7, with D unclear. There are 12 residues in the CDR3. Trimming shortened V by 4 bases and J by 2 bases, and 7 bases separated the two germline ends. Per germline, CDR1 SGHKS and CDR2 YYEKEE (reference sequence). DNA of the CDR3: TGTGCCAGCAGCCTCTACCCCTACGAGCAGTACTTC. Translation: CASSLYPYEQYF.

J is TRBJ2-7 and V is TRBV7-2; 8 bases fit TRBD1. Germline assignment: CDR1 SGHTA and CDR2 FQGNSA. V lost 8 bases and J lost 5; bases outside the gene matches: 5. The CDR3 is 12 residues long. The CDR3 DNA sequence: TGTGCCAGCCAACAGGGGGTCCACGAGCAGTACTTC. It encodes CASQQGVHEQYF.

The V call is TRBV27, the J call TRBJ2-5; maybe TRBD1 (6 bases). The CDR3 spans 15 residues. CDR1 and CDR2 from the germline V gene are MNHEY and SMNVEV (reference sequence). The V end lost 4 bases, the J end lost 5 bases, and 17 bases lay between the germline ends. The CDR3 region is CASSSFSGRGETQYF. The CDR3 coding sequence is TGTGCCAGCAGTTCCTTCTCCGGTAGGGGGGAGACCCAGTACTTC.

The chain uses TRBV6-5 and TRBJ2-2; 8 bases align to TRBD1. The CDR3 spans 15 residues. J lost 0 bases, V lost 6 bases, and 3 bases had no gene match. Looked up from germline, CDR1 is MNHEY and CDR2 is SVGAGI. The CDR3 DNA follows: TGTGCCAGCAGGGACAGGGAACCGAACACCGGGGAGCTGTTTTTT. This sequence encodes CASRDREPNTGELFF.

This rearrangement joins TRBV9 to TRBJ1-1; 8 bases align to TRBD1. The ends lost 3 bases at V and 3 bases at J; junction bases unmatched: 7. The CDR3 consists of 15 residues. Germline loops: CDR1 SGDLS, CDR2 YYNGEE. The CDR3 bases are TGTGCCAGCAGCGAACTCAGGGGGCTTGACACTGAAGCTTTCTTT. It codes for CASSELRGLDTEAFF.

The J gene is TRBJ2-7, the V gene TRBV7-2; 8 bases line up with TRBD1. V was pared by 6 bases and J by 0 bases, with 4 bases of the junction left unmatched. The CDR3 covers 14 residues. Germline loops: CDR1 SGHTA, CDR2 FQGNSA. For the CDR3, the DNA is TGTGCCAGCAGTTTCACAGGGGGCTCCTACGAGCAGTACTTC. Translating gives CASSFTGGSYEQYF.

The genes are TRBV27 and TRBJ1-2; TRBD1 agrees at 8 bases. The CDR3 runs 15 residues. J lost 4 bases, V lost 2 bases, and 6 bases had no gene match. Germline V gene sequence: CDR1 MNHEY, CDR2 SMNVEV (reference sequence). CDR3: CASSLGRGRFYGYTF. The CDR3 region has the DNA TGTGCCAGCAGTTTAGGCAGGGGGCGTTTCTATGGCTACACCTTC.

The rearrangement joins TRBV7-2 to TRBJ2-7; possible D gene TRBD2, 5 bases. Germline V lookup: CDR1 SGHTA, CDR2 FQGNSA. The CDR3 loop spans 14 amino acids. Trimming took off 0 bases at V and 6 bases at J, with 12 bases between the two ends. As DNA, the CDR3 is TGTGCCAGCAGCTTAGCGTACGAGGGAAGCGAGCAGTACTTC. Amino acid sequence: CASSLAYEGSEQYF.

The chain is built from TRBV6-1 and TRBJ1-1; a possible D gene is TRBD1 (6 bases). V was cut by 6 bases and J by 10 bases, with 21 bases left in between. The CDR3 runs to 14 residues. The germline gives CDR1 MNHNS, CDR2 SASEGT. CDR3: CASSLTGLGRGAFF. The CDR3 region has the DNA TGTGCCAGCAGCTTGACAGGACTCGGCAGGGGAGCTTTCTTT.

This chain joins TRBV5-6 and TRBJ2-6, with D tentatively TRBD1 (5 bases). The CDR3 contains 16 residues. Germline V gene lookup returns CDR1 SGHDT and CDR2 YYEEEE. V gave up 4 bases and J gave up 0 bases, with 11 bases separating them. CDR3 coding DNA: TGTGCCAGCAGCGCGACAGTCCGCTCTGGGGCCAACGTCCTGACTTTC. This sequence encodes CASSATVRSGANVLTF.

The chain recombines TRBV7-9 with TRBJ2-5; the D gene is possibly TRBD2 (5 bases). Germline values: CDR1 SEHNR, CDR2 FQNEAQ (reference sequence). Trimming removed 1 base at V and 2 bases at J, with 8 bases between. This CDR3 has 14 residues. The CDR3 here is CASSLEQRQETQYF. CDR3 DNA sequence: TGTGCCAGCAGCTTAGAGCAGCGGCAAGAGACCCAGTACTTC.

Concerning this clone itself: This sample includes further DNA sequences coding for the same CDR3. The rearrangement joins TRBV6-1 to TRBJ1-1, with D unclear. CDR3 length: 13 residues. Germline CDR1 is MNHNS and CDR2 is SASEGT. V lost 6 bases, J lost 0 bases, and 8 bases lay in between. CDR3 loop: CASSRQMNTEAFF. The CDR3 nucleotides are TGTGCCAGCAGCCGACAAATGAACACTGAAGCTTTCTTT.

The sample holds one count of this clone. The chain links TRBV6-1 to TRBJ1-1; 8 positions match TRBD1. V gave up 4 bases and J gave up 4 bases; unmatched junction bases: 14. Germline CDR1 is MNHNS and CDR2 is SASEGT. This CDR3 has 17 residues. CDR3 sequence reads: CASSGRTGRVDTTEAFF. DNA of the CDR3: TGTGCCAGCAGTGGCCGGACAGGGCGGGTTGACACCACTGAAGCTTTCTTT.

This CDR3 reads CASIRPGGDYGYTF. CDR3 sequence (DNA): TGTGCCAGCATTCGGCCAGGGGGCGACTATGGCTACACCTTC. This chain joins TRBV6-5 and TRBJ1-2, with 8 bases matching TRBD1. This CDR3 is 14 amino acids long. Germline CDR1 reads MNHEY; CDR2 reads SVGAGI. Trimming took 7 bases from V and 3 from J; bases not matched to a gene: 7.

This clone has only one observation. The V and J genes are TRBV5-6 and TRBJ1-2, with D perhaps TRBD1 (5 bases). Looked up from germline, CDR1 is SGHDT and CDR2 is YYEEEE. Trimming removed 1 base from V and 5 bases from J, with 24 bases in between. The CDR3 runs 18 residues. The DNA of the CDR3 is TGTGCCAGCAGCTTGTGGGGGGGTCCCGTGCGATTTGGGTATGGCTACACCTTC. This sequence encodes CASSLWGGPVRFGYGYTF.

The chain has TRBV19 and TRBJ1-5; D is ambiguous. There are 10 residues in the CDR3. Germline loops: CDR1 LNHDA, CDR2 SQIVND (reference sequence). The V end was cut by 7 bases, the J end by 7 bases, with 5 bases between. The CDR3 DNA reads TGTGCCAGTAATCGGCAGCCCCAGCATTTT. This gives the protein CASNRQPQHF.

CDR3 sequence reads: CASTEALNQPQHF. In DNA form, the CDR3 reads TGTGCCAGTACAGAGGCTCTCAATCAGCCCCAGCATTTT. The chain couples TRBV19 to TRBJ1-5; unclear D gene. The V and J ends lost 7 bases and 3 bases respectively, with 10 bases between them. This CDR3 comprises 13 residues. Germline V lookup: CDR1 LNHDA, CDR2 SQIVND (reference sequence).

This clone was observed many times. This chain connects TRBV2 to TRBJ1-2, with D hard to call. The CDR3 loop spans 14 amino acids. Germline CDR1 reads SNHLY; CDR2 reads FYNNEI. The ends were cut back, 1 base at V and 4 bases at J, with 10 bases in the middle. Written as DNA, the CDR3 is TGTGCCAGCAGTGAAGGGACTTTAAGCTATGGCTACACCTTC. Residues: CASSEGTLSYGYTF.

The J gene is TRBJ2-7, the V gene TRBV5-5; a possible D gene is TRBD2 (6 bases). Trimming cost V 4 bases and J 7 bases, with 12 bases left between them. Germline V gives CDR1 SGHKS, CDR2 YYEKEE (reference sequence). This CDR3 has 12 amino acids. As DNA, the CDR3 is TGTGCCAGCAGCCTATTAGGAGGGGAGCAGTACTTC. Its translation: CASSLLGGEQYF.

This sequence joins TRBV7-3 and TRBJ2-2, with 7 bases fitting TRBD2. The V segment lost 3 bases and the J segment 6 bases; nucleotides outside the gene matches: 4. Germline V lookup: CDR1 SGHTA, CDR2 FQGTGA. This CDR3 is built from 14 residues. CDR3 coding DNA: TGTGCCAGCAGCTTGGGGGGGTCTCCCGGGGAGCTGTTTTTT. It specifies CASSLGGSPGELFF. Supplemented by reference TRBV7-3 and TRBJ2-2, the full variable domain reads GAGVSQTPSNKVTEKGKYVELRCDPISGHTALYWYRQSLGQGPEFLIYFQGTGAADDSGLPNDRFFAVRPEGSVSTLKIQRTERGDSAVYLCASSLGGSPGELFFGEGSRLTVL.

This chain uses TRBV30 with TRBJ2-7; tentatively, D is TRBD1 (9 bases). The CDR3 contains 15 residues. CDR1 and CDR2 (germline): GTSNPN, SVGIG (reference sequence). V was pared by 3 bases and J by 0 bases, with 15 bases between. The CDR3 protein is CAWSAGGQGSYEQYF. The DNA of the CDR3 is TGTGCCTGGAGCGCGGGGGGACAGGGCTCCTACGAGCAGTACTTC.

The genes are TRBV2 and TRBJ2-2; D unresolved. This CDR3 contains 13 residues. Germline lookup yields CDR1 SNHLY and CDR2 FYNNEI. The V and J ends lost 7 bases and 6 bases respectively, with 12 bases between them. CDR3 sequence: CASTPGIAGELFF. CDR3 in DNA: TGTGCCAGCACCCCAGGTATTGCCGGGGAGCTGTTTTTT.

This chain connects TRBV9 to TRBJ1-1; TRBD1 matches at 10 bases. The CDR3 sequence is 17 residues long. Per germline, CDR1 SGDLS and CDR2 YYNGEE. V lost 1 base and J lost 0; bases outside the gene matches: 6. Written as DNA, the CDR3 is TGTGCCAGCAGCGTAAGAGCGGGACAGGGGTTGAACACTGAAGCTTTCTTT. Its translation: CASSVRAGQGLNTEAFF.

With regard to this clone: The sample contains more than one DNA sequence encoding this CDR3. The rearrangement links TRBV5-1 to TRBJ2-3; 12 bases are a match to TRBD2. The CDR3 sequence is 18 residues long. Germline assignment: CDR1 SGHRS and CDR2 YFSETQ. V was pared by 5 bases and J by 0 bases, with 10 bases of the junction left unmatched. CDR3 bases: TGCGCCAGCAGTTCAGGGCTAGCGGGGGGGGCCAGCACAGATACGCAGTATTTT. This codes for CASSSGLAGGASTDTQYF.

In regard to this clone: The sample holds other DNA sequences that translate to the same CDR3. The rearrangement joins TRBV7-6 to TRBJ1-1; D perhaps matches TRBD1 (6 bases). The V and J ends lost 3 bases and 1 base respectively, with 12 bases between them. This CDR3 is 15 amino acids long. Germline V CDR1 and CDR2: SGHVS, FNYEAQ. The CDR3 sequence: CASSFRRGGNTEAFF. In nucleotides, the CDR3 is TGTGCCAGCAGCTTTCGGAGGGGGGGGAACACTGAAGCTTTCTTT.